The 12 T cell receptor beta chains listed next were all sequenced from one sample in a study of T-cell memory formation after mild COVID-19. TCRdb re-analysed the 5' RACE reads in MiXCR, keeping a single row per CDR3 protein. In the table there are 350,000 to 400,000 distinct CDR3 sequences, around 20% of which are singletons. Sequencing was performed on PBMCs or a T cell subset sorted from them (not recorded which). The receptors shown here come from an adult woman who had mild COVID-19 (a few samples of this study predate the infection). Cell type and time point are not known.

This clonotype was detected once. CDR3 residues: CASSPPGTVYGYTF. The DNA of the CDR3 is TGTGCCAGCTCACCCCCGGGGACAGTCTATGGCTACACCTTC. The chain is built from TRBV18 and TRBJ1-2, with 7 bases fitting TRBD1. The V gene's germline CDR1 is KGHSH and CDR2 LQKENI. V was pared by 3 bases and J by 4 bases, with 5 bases of the junction left unmatched. The CDR3 length is 14 residues.

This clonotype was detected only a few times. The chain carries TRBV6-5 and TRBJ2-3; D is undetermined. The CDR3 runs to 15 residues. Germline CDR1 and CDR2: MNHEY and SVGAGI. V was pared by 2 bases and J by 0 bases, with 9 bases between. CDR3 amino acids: CASSYRVTSTDTQYF. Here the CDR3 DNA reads TGTGCCAGCAGTTACAGGGTTACTAGCACAGATACGCAGTATTTT.

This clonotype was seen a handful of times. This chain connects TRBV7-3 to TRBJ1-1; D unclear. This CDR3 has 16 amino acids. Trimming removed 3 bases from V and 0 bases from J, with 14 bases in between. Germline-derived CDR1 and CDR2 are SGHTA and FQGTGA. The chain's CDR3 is CASSLDGQVMNTEAFF. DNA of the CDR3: TGTGCCAGCAGCTTGGACGGCCAGGTTATGAACACTGAAGCTTTCTTT.

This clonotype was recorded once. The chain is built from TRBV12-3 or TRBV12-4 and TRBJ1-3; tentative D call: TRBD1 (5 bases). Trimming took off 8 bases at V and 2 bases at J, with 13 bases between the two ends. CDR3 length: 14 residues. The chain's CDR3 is CASLLVGAGNTIYF. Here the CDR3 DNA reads TGTGCCAGCCTTTTGGTAGGGGCTGGAAACACCATATATTTT.

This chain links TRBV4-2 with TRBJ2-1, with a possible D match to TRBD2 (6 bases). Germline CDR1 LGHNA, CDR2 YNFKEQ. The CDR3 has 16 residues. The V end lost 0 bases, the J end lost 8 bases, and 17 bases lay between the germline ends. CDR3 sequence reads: CASSQDGGYGDHEQFF. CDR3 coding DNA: TGTGCCAGCAGCCAAGACGGAGGGTACGGGGATCATGAGCAGTTCTTC.

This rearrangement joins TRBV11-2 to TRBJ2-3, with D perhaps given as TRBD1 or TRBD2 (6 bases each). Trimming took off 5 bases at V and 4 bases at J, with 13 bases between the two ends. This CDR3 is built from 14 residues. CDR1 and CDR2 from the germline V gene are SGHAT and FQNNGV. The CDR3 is CASSQAGGSDTQYF. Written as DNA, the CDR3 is TGTGCCAGCAGCCAGGCCGGGGGCTCAGATACGCAGTATTTT.

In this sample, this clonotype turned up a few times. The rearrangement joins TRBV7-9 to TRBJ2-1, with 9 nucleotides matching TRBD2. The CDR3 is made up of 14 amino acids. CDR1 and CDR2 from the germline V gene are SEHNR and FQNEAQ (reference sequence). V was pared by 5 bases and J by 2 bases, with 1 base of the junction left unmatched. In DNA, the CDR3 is TGTGCCAGCAGCCCTAGCGGGACCTACAATGAGCAGTTCTTC. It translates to CASSPSGTYNEQFF.

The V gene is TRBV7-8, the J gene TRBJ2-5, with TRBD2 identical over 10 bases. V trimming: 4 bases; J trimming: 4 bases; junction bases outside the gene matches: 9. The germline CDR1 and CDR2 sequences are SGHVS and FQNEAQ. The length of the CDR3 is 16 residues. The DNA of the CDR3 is TGTGCCAGCAGCTCCGCGAGCGGGGGGGCCCCAGAGACCCAGTACTTC. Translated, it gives CASSSASGGAPETQYF.

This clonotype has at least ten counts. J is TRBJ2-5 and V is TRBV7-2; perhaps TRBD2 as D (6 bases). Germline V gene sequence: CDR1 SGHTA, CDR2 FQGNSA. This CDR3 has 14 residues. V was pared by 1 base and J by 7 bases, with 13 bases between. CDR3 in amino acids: CASSLGGGSATQYF. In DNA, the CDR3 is TGTGCCAGCAGCTTAGGTGGAGGGAGTGCGACCCAGTACTTC. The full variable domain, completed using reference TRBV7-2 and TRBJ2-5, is GAGVSQSPSNKVTEKGKDVELRCDPISGHTALYWYRQSLGQGLEFLIYFQGNSAPDKSGLPSDRFSAERTGGSVSTLTIQRTQQEDSAVYLCASSLGGGSATQYFGPGTRLLVL.

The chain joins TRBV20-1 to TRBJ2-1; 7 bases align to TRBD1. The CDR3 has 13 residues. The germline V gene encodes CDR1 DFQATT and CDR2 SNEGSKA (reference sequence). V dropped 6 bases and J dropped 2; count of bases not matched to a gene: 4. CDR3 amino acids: CSALTGPYNEQFF. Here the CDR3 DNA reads TGCAGTGCCCTGACAGGGCCCTACAATGAGCAGTTCTTC.

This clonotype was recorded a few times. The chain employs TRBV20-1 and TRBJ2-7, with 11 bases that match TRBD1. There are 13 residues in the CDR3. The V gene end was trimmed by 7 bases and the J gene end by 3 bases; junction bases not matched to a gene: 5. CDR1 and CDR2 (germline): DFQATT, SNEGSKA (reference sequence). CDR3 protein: CSVSGTGGYEQYF. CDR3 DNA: TGCAGTGTCTCCGGGACAGGGGGCTACGAGCAGTACTTC.

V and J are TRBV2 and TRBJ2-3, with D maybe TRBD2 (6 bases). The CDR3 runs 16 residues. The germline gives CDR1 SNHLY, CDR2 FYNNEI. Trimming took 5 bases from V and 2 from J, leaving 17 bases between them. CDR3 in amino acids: CASSIPRDRATDTQYF. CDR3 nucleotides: TGTGCCAGCAGTATACCGCGGGACCGGGCCACAGATACGCAGTATTTT.